This T cell receptor (beta chain) was found in a study of blood T cell repertoires in COVID-19. This clone was seen only a few times. The data were produced by immunoSEQ multiplex PCR, yet TCRdb's version contains in-frame clones alone and is incomplete. The repertoire holds about 200,000 clones, with roughly four fifths as singletons. The sequenced sample was PBMCs or T cells enriched from blood (not recorded which). The TCR was taken from a man aged 40-55 years who had recovered from COVID-19.

CDR3 DNA: TGTGCCAGCAGCTTGGGTCAGGGAGGAGGGGAGCAGTACTTC. Translating gives CASSLGQGGGEQYF. The V call is TRBV5-6, the J call TRBJ2-7; the D gene is possibly TRBD2 (6 bases). Trimming pared 0 bases from V and 7 bases from J, leaving 14 bases between. CDR3 size: 14 residues. Per the germline V gene, CDR1 is SGHDT and CDR2 is YYEEEE.